This paragraph covers one TCR beta chain sequence. Antigen specificity is unknown. This sample was included in a study of metastatic and nonmetastatic thyroid tumors. Study in general: Malignant thyroid and benign thyroid patients provided blood and tumor or nodule tissue whose repertoires were compared.

Looked up from germline, CDR1 is MDHEN and CDR2 is SYDVKM. This CDR3 region has 14 residues. J lost 7 bases, V lost 6 bases, and 10 bases had no gene match. None of the patients had undergone any treatment ahead of thyroid surgery. Overall study findings and caveats: Within blood and tumor, benign nodules reportedly had significantly lower TCR beta diversity than malignant thyroid tumors did.

As processed by the authors: It was from CDR3 differences across clinicopathological groups that a distant-metastasis classifier for papillary thyroid cancer was built. Using MiXCR, TCRdb reanalyzed the PCR reads. For this entry, the V and J calls and clone size follow TCRdb and not the study's own pipeline. The data hold roughly 44,000 clones, with roughly a quarter observed a single time. This clonotype was sampled from a female donor with papillary thyroid cancer or a benign thyroid nodule (not recorded which). Some clones in this sample may be carry-over from other donors' samples. The V gene is TRBV28, the J gene TRBJ2-7; TRBD1 agrees at 9 bases. The specimen was tumor tissue. CDR3 nucleotide sequence: TGTGCCAGCAGGCATGCGGGACAGGGCTTGGAGCAGTACTTC. Translation gives CASRHAGQGLEQYF. The full variable domain, its missing parts supplied by reference TRBV28 and TRBJ2-7, is DVKVTQSSRYLVKRTGEKVFLECVQDMDHENMFWYRQDPGLGLRLIYFSYDVKMKEKGDIPEGYSVSREKKERFSLILESASTNQTSMYLCASRHAGQGLEQYFGPGTRLTVT.